This TCR beta chain was sequenced during a study of blood T cell repertoires in COVID-19. For the study at large: Samples came from the United States, Italy and Spain, spanning acute and convalescent COVID-19. Sources were T cells, B-cell-depleted T cells, or PBMCs; the material itself was cDNA or gDNA.

This CDR3 spans 19 amino acids. Germline assignment: CDR1 MDHEN and CDR2 SYDVKM. Trimming at V came to 4 bases and at J to 0 bases, leaving 12 bases not matched to a gene. While infection was still active, Seattle patients were enrolled and then followed longitudinally. Authors' methods: Estimation of nucleated cell counts relied on the amplification of reference gene primers. The method was immunoSEQ multiplex PCR; TCRdb's version includes in-frame clones alone and lacks a portion of them. The V and J calls and clone size were taken over from that table, and D and trimming were inferred from the DNA. The table includes under 200,000 clones, over 80% detected once.

Source material: peripheral blood. V is TRBV28 and J is TRBJ1-6; TRBD1 matches 7 bases. This sequence was found in a man in his 60s with COVID-19, enrolled during active disease. The CDR3 nucleotides read TGTGCCAGCAGTTCAGATCTCAGGGGGTCAGTCTCCTATAATTCACCCCTCCACTTT. It is translated as CASSSDLRGSVSYNSPLHF.